This TCR beta chain was sequenced during a study of early T cells in non-severe SARS-CoV-2 infection. This clonotype was picked up many times. Tagging with unique molecular identifiers was applied to individual cDNA molecules. Each CDR3 protein gets one entry after TCRdb re-called the 5' RACE reads with MiXCR. Counted here are about 77,000 distinct CDR3 sequences, roughly 9.6% occurring once; the ten biggest clones make up 4.8%. This TCR was recovered from an adult who was a healthcare worker with PCR-confirmed SARS-CoV-2 infection or an uninfected control (not recorded which). The sample was whole blood.

The CDR3 spells CASSLGTSVNEQFF. In DNA form, the CDR3 reads TGTGCCAGCAGCTTAGGGACTAGCGTAAATGAGCAGTTCTTC. The V gene is TRBV11-2, the J gene TRBJ2-1, with TRBD2 identical over 9 bases. Germline values: CDR1 SGHAT, CDR2 FQNNGV. There are 14 residues in the CDR3. With 1 base clipped from V and 7 bases from J, the junction kept 2 bases outside the gene matches.